This T cell receptor beta chain was sequenced for a study of monozygotic twins with inflammatory bowel disease. Eight separate reactions per sample served to make cDNA. A 6-nucleotide sample barcode was carried by the UMIs, which template switching added. TCRalpha and TCRbeta cDNA went through nested PCRs of approximately 16 and 9 cycles, two in total. After re-calling the 5' RACE reads, TCRdb lists one entry per CDR3 protein, DNA absent. The sample includes 400,000 or so distinct CDR3 sequences. This CDR3 has 14 residues. The V gene's germline CDR1 is ENHRY and CDR2 SYGVKD. Every donor provided one blood sample measuring approximately 2.7 ml.

Sample: blood. This TCR was recovered from a human donor with ulcerative colitis or Crohn's disease, or a healthy co-twin of an affected twin (not recorded which). This chain joins TRBV10-3 and TRBJ2-2; TCRdb picks TRBD2, but there is no DNA to check that call. The CDR3 protein is CAISSKGDTGELFF.